A selection of T cell receptor beta chains follows, all from one sample in a study of shared clonotypes between healthy human individuals. Here immunoSEQ multiplex PCR was the method, and the copy in TCRdb shows in-frame clones only, minus some. The table lists some 1,900,000 clones, approximately 95% of them singletons, with 1% to 1.5% in the top ten. Sequenced: naive CD8+ T cells sorted from blood. The receptors were gathered from a man between 18 and 29 years old in good health. Both conserved end residues are part of each CDR3. The D gene is left open where the match is weak.

CASSQVGVSYEQYF	NA	TRBV4-1	TRBJ2-7
CASSLVRGEEETQYF	TRBD2	TRBV7-9	TRBJ2-5
CASSFWEKRDYQETQYF	TRBD2	TRBV11-2	TRBJ2-5
CASSDLFRESNEKLFF	NA	TRBV2	TRBJ1-4
CASSADPGWWENTGELFF	NA	TRBV5-4	TRBJ2-2
CASSSTTGKDAGELFF	NA	TRBV9	TRBJ2-2
CASRPGLAERDTQYF	TRBD2	TRBV11-2	TRBJ2-3
CASSQDAEGASYNEQFF	NA	TRBV4-3	TRBJ2-1
CASSLEIFRTSGPTGETQYF	TRBD2	TRBV11-2	TRBJ2-5
CASEEEGALRTEAFF	TRBD1	TRBV27	TRBJ1-1
CASSLRGVTATNEKLFF	NA	TRBV27	TRBJ1-4
CASSGGWDEQFF	NA	TRBV11-2	TRBJ2-1
CASSESRRERQYF	TRBD2	TRBV10-1	TRBJ2-3
CASISRGPKYGYTF	TRBD1	TRBV9	TRBJ1-2
CAISDPDSAYEQYF	NA	TRBV10-3	TRBJ2-7
CASSEDRTSGNTIYF	NA	TRBV6-1	TRBJ1-3
CASSLSDRVHEQFF	TRBD1	TRBV5-6	TRBJ2-1
CASSTRDLERDQSTDTQYF	NA	TRBV27	TRBJ2-3
CASSPPYGIEQYF	NA	TRBV11-2	TRBJ2-7
CASSQKVPGQSYEQYF	TRBD1	TRBV4-1	TRBJ2-7
CASSLVGPSGGYEQYF	TRBD2	TRBV27	TRBJ2-7
CASSYGLAVTSYEQYF	TRBD2	TRBV4-1	TRBJ2-7
CASSVVGRAPYEQYF	TRBD2	TRBV10-2	TRBJ2-7
CASSYSQGGTEAFF	NA	TRBV6-5	TRBJ1-1
CASSKVEVGETQYF	NA	TRBV21-1	TRBJ2-5
CASSEPVQGADSPLHF	TRBD1	TRBV28	TRBJ1-6
CAWSEVGTNTEAFF	NA	TRBV30	TRBJ1-1
CASSISPGGGYEQYF	NA	TRBV19	TRBJ2-7
CASSLENRAYTGELFF	NA	TRBV5-6	TRBJ2-2
CASSPQGARGYTF	TRBD1	TRBV27	TRBJ1-2
CASRPTGGGNSPLHF	TRBD1	TRBV2	TRBJ1-6
CASSQLSDGDSTHGYTF	TRBD1	TRBV4-3	TRBJ1-2
CASSQVAGEYRETQYF	TRBD2	TRBV4-3	TRBJ2-5
CASSEGGDTQYF	NA	TRBV10-2	TRBJ2-3
CASSFSVNTEAFF	NA	TRBV11-1	TRBJ1-1
CASSETDIGPYEQYF	NA	TRBV2	TRBJ2-7
CASSQEPFSGSLVHEQYF	TRBD2	TRBV4-2	TRBJ2-7
CASSPPTASAYEQYF	NA	TRBV18	TRBJ2-7
CASSVNRPSDGFGYTF	NA	TRBV7-9	TRBJ1-2
CASSVGGSPLHF	NA	TRBV9	TRBJ1-6
CASSLDRDYEQYF	TRBD1	TRBV27	TRBJ2-7
CANRAGTGDNEQFF	TRBD1	TRBV6-4	TRBJ2-1
CSVESASSYEQYF	NA	TRBV29-1	TRBJ2-7
CAWTEGNEQFF	NA	TRBV30	TRBJ2-1
CASSLAVSYEQYF	NA	TRBV5-1	TRBJ2-7
CASSESAGSITYEQYF	NA	TRBV10-2	TRBJ2-7
CASSSFAGAGANVLTF	NA	TRBV11-2	TRBJ2-6
CAWSIIGESYEQYF	NA	TRBV30	TRBJ2-7
CASSSGSGNEKLFF	NA	TRBV13	TRBJ1-4
CASSLSLQGSLAKNIQYF	NA	TRBV4-1	TRBJ2-4
CASSLSTGGGYGYTF	TRBD1	TRBV28	TRBJ1-2
CASSQNTGDSPLHF	TRBD1	TRBV4-1	TRBJ1-6
CASSFDGNSGNTIYF	NA	TRBV27	TRBJ1-3
CASSLAKDEQFF	NA	TRBV5-6	TRBJ2-1
CASTLDREDTEAFF	TRBD1	TRBV19	TRBJ1-1
CASSSGQGTEAFF	TRBD1	TRBV11-2	TRBJ1-1
CASSLLRTSGSLAYEQYF	TRBD2	TRBV7-2	TRBJ2-7